The sequence of this TCR beta chain was determined in a study of identical twins. This CDR3 is 19 amino acids long. The ends were cut back, 4 bases at V and 0 bases at J, with 22 bases in the middle. Comments on this clonotype: What it binds is unknown.

Study-level findings and limits: Models predicted less out-of-frame TCR alpha sharing in monozygotic twins than was found. There was an excess of low generation probability in the out-of-frame alpha sequences that twins shared. Twins' surplus sharing was weaker for beta out-of-frame sequences.

TCRdb reprocessed the 5' RACE reads via MiXCR and lists one record per CDR3 protein. The table has about 790,000 distinct CDR3 sequences, approximately 18% seen once; the top ten hold less than 15%. Separately, the same data were catalogued under a study of T cells expressing NK-cell markers. Per that study: It was sorted CD3+CD56+NKG2C+, CD3+CD56+NKG2C- and CD3+CD56-NKG2C+ T cells that supplied the TCR beta repertoires.

The receptor comes from a woman aged 18 to 35 in good health. The sequenced sample consisted of PBMCs. The rearrangement uses TRBV12-3 or TRBV12-4 and TRBJ2-1; possibly TRBD2 for D (5 bases). CDR3 sequence reads: CASSSVDFYGLYSYNEQFF. The DNA for the CDR3 is TGTGCCAGCAGTTCGGTCGACTTCTATGGACTGTACTCCTACAATGAGCAGTTCTTC.